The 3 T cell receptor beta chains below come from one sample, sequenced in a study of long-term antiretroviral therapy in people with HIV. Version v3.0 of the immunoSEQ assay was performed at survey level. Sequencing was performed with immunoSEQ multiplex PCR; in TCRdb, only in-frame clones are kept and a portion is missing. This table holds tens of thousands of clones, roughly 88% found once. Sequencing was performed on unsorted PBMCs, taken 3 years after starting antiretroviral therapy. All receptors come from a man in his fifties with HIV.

As DNA, the CDR3 is TGTGCCAGCAGCCTGGATACAGGGGGCGGCAGAAAAAACATTCAGTACTTC. This encodes CASSLDTGGGRKNIQYF. The genes are TRBV5-4 and TRBJ2-4; 9 bases align to TRBD1. Per the germline V gene, CDR1 is SGHNT and CDR2 is YYREEE (reference sequence). This CDR3 region has 17 residues. Trimming cost V 4 bases and J 4 bases; bases outside gene matches: 12. Drawing the rest from reference TRBV5-4 and TRBJ2-4, the complete variable domain is ETGVTQSPTHLIKTRGQQVTLRCSSQSGHNTVSWYQQALGQGPQFIFQYYREEENGRGNFPPRFSGLQFPNYSSELNVNALELDDSALYLCASSLDTGGGRKNIQYFGAGTRLSVL.

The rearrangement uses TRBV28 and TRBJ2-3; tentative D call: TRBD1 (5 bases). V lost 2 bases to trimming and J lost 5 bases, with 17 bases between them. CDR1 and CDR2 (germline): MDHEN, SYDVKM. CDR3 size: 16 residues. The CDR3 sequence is CASSLKGLGLLDTQYF. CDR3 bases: TGTGCCAGCAGTTTAAAGGGGTTAGGATTGTTAGATACGCAGTATTTT.

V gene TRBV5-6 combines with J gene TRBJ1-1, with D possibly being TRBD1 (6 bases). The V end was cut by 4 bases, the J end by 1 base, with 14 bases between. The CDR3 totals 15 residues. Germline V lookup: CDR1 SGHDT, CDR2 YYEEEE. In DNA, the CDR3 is TGTGCCAGCAGCCCTCGTATGGGGGCGAACACTGAAGCTTTCTTT. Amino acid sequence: CASSPRMGANTEAFF.